Shown below are 3 T cell receptor beta chains from a single sample sequenced in a study of blood T cell repertoires in COVID-19. The assay was immunoSEQ multiplex PCR, and TCRdb's table has in-frame clones only and misses some. The table shows hundreds of thousands of clones, with 65% to 90% occurring only once. The source material was PBMCs or T cells enriched from blood (not recorded which). The receptors originated from a woman between 50 and 59 years old with acute COVID-19.

This chain links TRBV28 with TRBJ2-1; D unclear. Germline V gene sequence: CDR1 MDHEN, CDR2 SYDVKM. V was pared by 11 bases and J by 0 bases, with 14 bases between. The CDR3 runs 14 residues. Written as DNA, the CDR3 is TGTGCCTGCTTTCCGGGTAGCTCCTACAATGAGCAGTTCTTC. Translation gives CACFPGSSYNEQFF.

This clone was seen more than once but under ten times. J is TRBJ2-2 and V is TRBV11-3; TRBD1 agrees at 8 bases. The CDR3 is made up of 15 amino acids. Germline V gene data show CDR1 as SGHNT and CDR2 as YENEEA. The V segment lost 4 bases and the J segment 3 bases; nucleotides outside the gene matches: 4. Here the CDR3 DNA reads TGTGCCAGCAGCTCCGGACAGGGTCACACCGGGGAGCTGTTTTTT. It specifies CASSSGQGHTGELFF.

The table lists this clone with a few counts. V usage is TRBV19 and J usage is TRBJ1-5, with TRBD1 matching 9 bases. This CDR3 region has 13 residues. Germline lookup yields CDR1 LNHDA and CDR2 SQIVND (reference sequence). After removal of 5 bases from V and 7 bases from J, the junction contained 3 bases not matched to a gene. CDR3 DNA sequence: TGTGCCAGTAGTTCACAGGGGGCACAGCCCCAGCATTTT. The encoded protein is CASSSQGAQPQHF.